The next 5 T cell receptor beta chains were all read from a single sample in a study of OX40 agonist ivuxolimab in advanced cancers. Libraries were made using the immunoSEQ multiplex PCR assay. TCRdb carries this immuneACCESS record with in-frame sequences only. Its versions omit some clonotypes, under half of them owing to an unresolved V gene in the studies checked, with the rest unexplained. The sample table contains fewer than 85,000 clones; only one count was recorded for roughly 90% of them. Together, the top ten hold 10% of the sample. The material sequenced was CD4+ or CD8+ T cells sorted from blood, taken in a trial of the OX40 agonist ivuxolimab. The receptors shown here come from an adult with an advanced solid tumor such as melanoma, head and neck, liver or kidney cancer.

The chain links TRBV9 to TRBJ1-2; 8 nucleotides agree with TRBD1. The CDR3 consists of 14 residues. The V and J ends lost 5 bases and 3 bases, in that order; junction bases with no gene match: 6. Germline loops: CDR1 SGDLS, CDR2 YYNGEE. The CDR3 is CASSDRGGDYGYTF. DNA of the CDR3: TGTGCCAGCAGTGACAGGGGTGGGGACTATGGCTACACCTTC.

The J gene is TRBJ1-4, the V gene TRBV7-6, with unresolved D. V lost 5 bases to trimming and J lost 10 bases, with 11 bases between them. Germline CDR1 reads SGHVS; CDR2 reads FNYEAQ. The CDR3 runs to 12 residues. This CDR3 is CASSTPTGKLFF. The CDR3 nucleotides are TGTGCCAGCAGCACCCCGACGGGAAAACTGTTTTTT.

J is TRBJ2-7 and V is TRBV30; D tentatively fits TRBD1 or TRBD2 (5 bases each). The CDR3 loop spans 14 amino acids. V lost 0 bases to trimming and J lost 4 bases, with 13 bases between them. From germline, CDR1 is GTSNPN and CDR2 SVGIG (reference sequence). The CDR3 protein is CAWSVMSGAYEQYF. The CDR3 DNA follows: TGTGCCTGGAGTGTAATGTCCGGGGCTTACGAGCAGTACTTC.

With regard to this clone: Distinct nucleotide sequences in the sample also encode this CDR3. J is TRBJ2-7 and V is TRBV27, with D perhaps matching TRBD1 (5 bases). Per the germline V gene, CDR1 is MNHEY and CDR2 is SMNVEV (reference sequence). The CDR3 totals 14 residues. Trimming left V 3 bases short and J 1 base short, with 10 bases between. CDR3 DNA sequence: TGTGCCAGCAGTTTTGGAGACAGTTCCTACGAGCAGTACTTC. This encodes CASSFGDSSYEQYF.

This chain links TRBV7-2 with TRBJ1-2, with D possibly TRBD1 on 5 matching bases. CDR3 size: 14 residues. The V and J ends lost 2 bases and 0 bases respectively, with 7 bases between them. CDR1 and CDR2 from the germline V gene are SGHTA and FQGNSA. The CDR3 sequence is CASSLRDANYGYTF. The CDR3 DNA reads TGTGCCAGCAGCTTACGGGACGCTAACTATGGCTACACCTTC.